Presented here are 25 T cell receptor beta chains from one specimen sequenced in a study of beta chain features in type 1 diabetes (dated by TCRdb to the late 2010s). Libraries came from the immunoSEQ multiplex PCR assay. The entire isolated RNA was reverse transcribed using the High Capacity cDNA Reverse Transcription Kit, and thus expressed TCRB transcripts were sequenced. TCRdb limited this immuneACCESS table to in-frame rearrangements with V and J called. A share of clones is missing; checked studies link under half to unresolved V genes, and the rest is unexplained. For this sample there are 350,000 to 450,000 clones; less than 15% appear just once. The ten top clones hold about 0.018% of the sample. Sequencing was performed on naive CD4+ T cells from blood. In light of the paper, this sample's cell subset or site label describes: true naive CD4+ T cells. These receptors were taken from a woman between 18 and 29 years old in good health.

The chain is built from TRBV5-1 and TRBJ2-7, with 7 nucleotides matching TRBD2. Germline V gene data show CDR1 as SGHRS and CDR2 as YFSETQ. The CDR3 extends over 12 amino acids. With 3 bases clipped from V and 3 bases from J, the junction kept 0 bases outside the gene matches. CDR3 nucleotides: TGCGCCAGCAGCTGGGAGGGCTACGAGCAGTACTTC. Its protein is CASSWEGYEQYF.

This clone was seen only a few times. The chain links TRBV15 to TRBJ2-7; TRBD2 matches 10 bases. The germline CDR1 and CDR2 sequences are LNHNV and YYDKDF (reference sequence). With 5 bases clipped from V and 1 base from J, the junction kept 5 bases outside the gene matches. CDR3 size: 15 residues. DNA of the CDR3: TGTGCCACCAGCGATCAGCGGGAGGGTTCCTACGAGCAGTACTTC. Amino acids: CATSDQREGSYEQYF.

This clone has just a few counts. V and J are TRBV19 and TRBJ2-5; 7 nucleotides line up with TRBD2. The CDR3 is made up of 14 amino acids. V shed 5 bases, J shed 5 bases, and the junction held 8 bases outside the gene matches. Germline-derived CDR1 and CDR2 are LNHDA and SQIVND (reference sequence). CDR3 loop: CASSPAGVWETQYF. The CDR3 DNA is TGTGCCAGTAGTCCGGCGGGAGTTTGGGAGACCCAGTACTTC.

This chain uses TRBV4-3 with TRBJ2-7; D is perhaps TRBD1 (5 bases). This CDR3 is built from 13 residues. V was shortened by 1 base and J by 3 bases, with 7 bases between the two germline ends. CDR1 and CDR2 (germline): LGHNA, YSLEER. The CDR3 loop is CASSQVQDYEQYF. The CDR3 DNA follows: TGCGCCAGCAGCCAAGTACAGGACTACGAGCAGTACTTC.

This chain connects TRBV7-9 to TRBJ1-3; the match to TRBD1 covers 7 bases. J was trimmed by 0 bases and V by 6 bases; bases with no gene match: 2. In germline, CDR1 is SEHNR, CDR2 FQNEAQ (reference sequence). This CDR3 has 14 residues. The CDR3 DNA sequence: TGTGCCAGCAGGGGACAGTACTCTGGAAACACCATATATTTT. Translated, it gives CASRGQYSGNTIYF.

This chain joins TRBV15 and TRBJ1-2, with unresolved D. Looked up from germline, CDR1 is LNHNV and CDR2 is YYDKDF (reference sequence). V dropped 2 bases and J dropped 3 bases, with 7 bases sitting between them. The length of the CDR3 is 13 residues. CDR3: CATSRTRDYGYTF. CDR3 coding DNA: TGTGCCACCAGCAGAACCCGGGACTATGGCTACACCTTC.

The chain couples TRBV11-2 to TRBJ2-5; weak D call: TRBD1 (5 bases). Germline CDR1 reads SGHAT; CDR2 reads FQNNGV. The CDR3 spans 13 residues. Trimming took off 6 bases at V and 4 bases at J, with 12 bases between the two ends. CDR3 nucleotides: TGTGCCAGCAGTTTAACCAGGGTAGAGACCCAGTACTTC. Its translation: CASSLTRVETQYF.

This clone was counted only a few times. The J gene is TRBJ2-7, the V gene TRBV28; TRBD1 matches at 11 bases. The CDR3 extends over 13 amino acids. V lost 9 bases, J lost 2 bases, and 3 bases stayed unmatched. CDR1 MDHEN and CDR2 SYDVKM come from the germline V gene. CDR3 in amino acids: CASRTGGPYEQYF. The CDR3 region has the DNA TGTGCCAGTAGGACAGGGGGCCCCTACGAGCAGTACTTC.

This sequence joins TRBV27 and TRBJ2-7; 13 bases match TRBD2. The CDR3 totals 16 residues. Germline V CDR1 and CDR2: MNHEY, SMNVEV (reference sequence). J lost 4 bases, V lost 5 bases, and 8 bases had no gene match. The CDR3: CASSTRTSGSTYEQYF. In DNA form, the CDR3 reads TGTGCCAGCAGTACCCGGACTAGCGGGAGTACTTACGAGCAGTACTTC.

This clone was detected a few times. The J gene is TRBJ2-3, the V gene TRBV29-1; TRBD1 agrees at 7 bases. The CDR3 covers 15 residues. V trimming: 6 bases; J trimming: 2 bases; junction bases outside the gene matches: 11. CDR1 and CDR2 (germline): SQVTM, ANQGSEA. Here the CDR3 reads CSVDLRDSITDTQYF. The DNA of the CDR3 is TGCAGCGTGGACCTCCGGGACAGTATCACAGATACGCAGTATTTT.

The V call is TRBV15, the J call TRBJ2-5; a weak D match, TRBD2 (5 bases). CDR3 length: 15 amino acids. V dropped 0 bases and J dropped 5 bases, with 13 bases sitting between them. Germline lookup yields CDR1 LNHNV and CDR2 YYDKDF (reference sequence). The CDR3 reads CATSRELGTAETQYF. CDR3 in DNA: TGTGCCACCAGCAGAGAACTAGGAACTGCCGAGACCCAGTACTTC.

The chain recombines TRBV27 with TRBJ1-4; D uncertain. There are 14 residues in the CDR3. The V and J ends lost 1 base and 7 bases respectively, with 10 bases between them. Germline V gives CDR1 MNHEY, CDR2 SMNVEV (reference sequence). The CDR3 region is CASSLLRSGEKLFF. The CDR3 DNA is TGTGCCAGCAGTTTATTGAGGTCTGGTGAAAAACTGTTTTTT.

This clone was observed a handful of times. This chain joins TRBV5-1 and TRBJ1-1, with D hard to call. The CDR3 has 15 amino acids. CDR1 SGHRS and CDR2 YFSETQ come from the germline V gene. V lost 0 bases and J lost 3, with 12 bases in between. CDR3 sequence: CASSLGVIEDTEAFF. The DNA for the CDR3 is TGCGCCAGCAGCTTGGGGGTTATCGAGGACACTGAAGCTTTCTTT.

This chain links TRBV5-1 with TRBJ2-3, with 10 bases identical to TRBD2. CDR1 and CDR2 (germline): SGHRS, YFSETQ. With 4 bases clipped from V and 4 bases from J, the junction kept 6 bases outside the gene matches. The CDR3 loop spans 15 amino acids. In DNA form, the CDR3 reads TGCGCCAGCAGCACGTCTAGCGGGAGCGCAGATACGCAGTATTTT. Protein product: CASSTSSGSADTQYF. Full variable domain (remainder filled in from reference TRBV5-1 and TRBJ2-3): KAGVTQTPRYLIKTRGQQVTLSCSPISGHRSVSWYQQTPGQGLQFLFEYFSETQRNKGNFPGRFSGRQFSNSRSEMNVSTLELGDSALYLCASSTSSGSADTQYFGPGTRLTVL.

V usage is TRBV13 and J usage is TRBJ2-7; 12 bases fit TRBD2. Germline V gene sequence: CDR1 PRHDT, CDR2 FYEKMQ (reference sequence). V trimming: 6 bases; J trimming: 1 base; junction bases outside the gene matches: 1. The CDR3 is made up of 14 amino acids. The CDR3 region is CASRLAGGSYEQYF. The DNA for the CDR3 is TGTGCCAGCAGACTAGCGGGGGGTTCCTACGAGCAGTACTTC. Together with reference TRBV13 and TRBJ2-7, the CDR3 gives the full variable domain: AAGVIQSPRHLIKEKRETATLKCYPIPRHDTVYWYQQGPGQDPQFLISFYEKMQSDKGSIPDRFSAQQFSDYHSELNMSSLELGDSALYFCASRLAGGSYEQYFGPGTRLTVT.

The chain employs TRBV5-6 and TRBJ2-5; D is unresolved. Germline V gene lookup returns CDR1 SGHDT and CDR2 YYEEEE. The CDR3 has 13 amino acids. V lost 0 bases and J lost 1, with 4 bases in between. The CDR3 nucleotides are TGTGCCAGCAGCTTGGACAGCCAAGAGACCCAGTACTTC. Its protein is CASSLDSQETQYF.

CDR3 protein: CAWSARRPVGPGLAGGNEQFF. In DNA, the CDR3 is TGTGCCTGGAGTGCAAGGAGACCGGTGGGGCCGGGACTAGCGGGGGGGAATGAGCAGTTCTTC. The chain employs TRBV30 and TRBJ2-1; TRBD2 agrees at 16 bases. V lost 1 base, J lost 7 bases, and 19 bases stayed unmatched. The CDR3 length is 21 residues. Germline CDR1 and CDR2: GTSNPN and SVGIG (reference sequence).

In its sample, this clone was seen a few times. The V and J genes are TRBV29-1 and TRBJ1-2, with 10 bases fitting TRBD1. This CDR3 comprises 13 residues. Germline values: CDR1 SQVTM, CDR2 ANQGSEA. J lost 3 bases, V lost 5 bases, and 3 bases had no gene match. CDR3 loop: CSVRQGADYGYTF. CDR3 in DNA: TGCAGCGTTCGACAGGGGGCTGACTATGGCTACACCTTC.

This clone has more than one count but fewer than ten. Distinct nucleotide sequences in the sample also encode this CDR3. J is TRBJ2-3 and V is TRBV18; D is undetermined. The CDR3 covers 12 residues. V gave up 6 bases and J gave up 2 bases, with 6 bases separating them. Per the germline V gene, CDR1 is KGHSH and CDR2 is LQKENI. CDR3 sequence: CASSPYTDTQYF. The CDR3 bases are TGTGCCAGCTCCCCTTACACAGATACGCAGTATTTT.

The chain uses TRBV5-4 and TRBJ1-1; D might be TRBD1 (5 bases). CDR3 length: 14 residues. V lost 4 bases and J lost 3, with 13 bases in between. Germline V CDR1 and CDR2: SGHNT, YYREEE (reference sequence). The CDR3 DNA reads TGTGCCAGCAGCACCGGGGGTCCGGACACTGAAGCTTTCTTT. This translates into CASSTGGPDTEAFF.

This clone turned up a few times. The chain uses TRBV7-9 and TRBJ2-1, with 12 bases that match TRBD2. The CDR3 runs 15 residues. The V segment lost 3 bases and the J segment 14 bases; nucleotides outside the gene matches: 11. Germline assignment: CDR1 SEHNR and CDR2 FQNEAQ (reference sequence). DNA for the CDR3: TGTGCCAGCAGCTTGGGACTAGCGGGCGCCGGGGGGGAGTTCTTC. This encodes CASSLGLAGAGGEFF. The entire variable domain, with the rest obtained from reference TRBV7-9 and TRBJ2-1, is as follows: DTGVSQNPRHKITKRGQNVTFRCDPISEHNRLYWYRQTLGQGPEFLTYFQNEAQLEKSRLLSDRFSAERPKGSFSTLEIQRTEQGDSAMYLCASSLGLAGAGGEFFGPGTRLTVL.

The V gene is TRBV9, the J gene TRBJ2-1; 12 bases match TRBD2. Germline V gene lookup returns CDR1 SGDLS and CDR2 YYNGEE. V shed 3 bases, J shed 9 bases, and the junction held 7 bases outside the gene matches. The CDR3 is made up of 15 amino acids. The CDR3 spells CASSAPTSGRGEQFF. CDR3 sequence (DNA): TGTGCCAGCAGCGCTCCGACTAGCGGGAGAGGTGAGCAGTTCTTC.

This rearrangement joins TRBV7-9 to TRBJ2-7; 9 bases align to TRBD1. Germline V gene sequence: CDR1 SEHNR, CDR2 FQNEAQ (reference sequence). The CDR3 covers 13 residues. The trim removed 3 bases at V and 4 bases at J, leaving 1 base unmatched. CDR3 DNA sequence: TGTGCCAGCAGCTTCGGGACAGGGTACGAGCAGTACTTC. Its protein product is CASSFGTGYEQYF.

The V call is TRBV11-2, the J call TRBJ2-4; 13 positions agree with TRBD2. Germline CDR1 SGHAT, CDR2 FQNNGV. CDR3 length: 15 amino acids. Losses at the gene ends were 5 bases for V and 9 bases for J; bases not matched to a gene: 7. Written as DNA, the CDR3 is TGTGCCAGCAGCATCGGACTAGCGGGAGTCGGCATTCAGTACTTC. Its protein is CASSIGLAGVGIQYF.

V is TRBV28 and J is TRBJ2-7; 9 positions match TRBD2. Looked up from germline, CDR1 is MDHEN and CDR2 is SYDVKM. J lost 4 bases, V lost 10 bases, and 11 bases had no gene match. The CDR3 is made up of 14 amino acids. The CDR3 nucleotides are TGTGCCACCTACCTTAGCGGGAGAGAATACGAGCAGTACTTC. Translating gives CATYLSGREYEQYF.